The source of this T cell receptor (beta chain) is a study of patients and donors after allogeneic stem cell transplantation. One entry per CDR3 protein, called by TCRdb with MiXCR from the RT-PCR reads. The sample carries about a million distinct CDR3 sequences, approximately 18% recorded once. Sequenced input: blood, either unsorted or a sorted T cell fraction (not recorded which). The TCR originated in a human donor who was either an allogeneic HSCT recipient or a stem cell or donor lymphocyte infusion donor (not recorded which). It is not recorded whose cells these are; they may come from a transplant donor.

CDR3 residues: CASSYSRENYGYTF. The CDR3 DNA sequence: TGTGCCAGCAGTTACTCGAGGGAGAACTATGGCTACACCTTC. The V gene is TRBV6-5, the J gene TRBJ1-2, with D unresolved. Deletions cut 0 bases from V and 2 bases from J, with 7 bases between. CDR1 and CDR2 from the germline V gene are MNHEY and SVGAGI. This CDR3 comprises 14 residues.